A single sample is the source of the 4 T cell receptor beta chains below, sequenced in a study of Ad26.COV2.S vaccination and SARS-CoV-2 variants. Documented treatment: around 19 received Ad26.COV2.S at low or high dose, single or two shots; five or six received placebo; per-sample allocation not given. Repertoires come from day 63 after the first vaccine or placebo injection. Only in-frame clones appear in the TCRdb table, and some are missing; sequencing was by immunoSEQ multiplex PCR. This sample carries hundreds of thousands of clones, 89% of them seen once, and the ten largest clones take over 2%. Sequences were derived from peripheral blood, sampled in a trial of Ad26.COV2.S vaccine versus placebo. The receptors come from a person aged 18-65 years who received the Ad26.COV2.S COVID-19 vaccine or a placebo.

The chain combines TRBV7-9 with TRBJ1-1; D is ambiguous. V shed 5 bases and J shed 8 bases, with 12 bases lying between them. The CDR3 sequence is 12 residues long. Germline-derived CDR1 and CDR2 are SEHNR and FQNEAQ (reference sequence). The CDR3 DNA follows: TGTGCCAGCAGCCCCACCGGGGTAGAAGCTTTCTTT. Protein sequence: CASSPTGVEAFF.

This chain connects TRBV2 to TRBJ1-2; 9 bases map to TRBD1. The germline V gene encodes CDR1 SNHLY and CDR2 FYNNEI. J gave up 5 bases and V 7 bases, and 20 bases lay outside the gene matches. This CDR3 has 18 residues. The CDR3 protein is CASNNRGLALLLNYGYTF. The CDR3 DNA reads as TGTGCCAGCAACAACAGGGGGCTTGCCCTATTGCTTAATTATGGCTACACCTTC.

This clone showed up just once. This chain links TRBV30 with TRBJ1-5; 7 positions match TRBD1. The CDR3 consists of 12 residues. The V segment lost 5 bases and the J segment 9 bases; nucleotides outside the gene matches: 7. Germline V gene data show CDR1 as GTSNPN and CDR2 as SVGIG (reference sequence). CDR3: CAWQQGSGPQHF. The CDR3 DNA reads TGTGCCTGGCAACAGGGGAGCGGGCCCCAGCATTTT.

This chain's CDR3 is CASRDRGALTDTQYF. The CDR3 nucleotides are TGTGCCAGTAGAGACAGGGGCGCCCTCACAGATACGCAGTATTTT. The genes are TRBV19 and TRBJ2-3; 8 bases match TRBD1. The V gene end was trimmed by 6 bases and the J gene end by 2 bases; junction bases not matched to a gene: 7. CDR1 is LNHDA and CDR2 is SQIVND in the germline V gene (reference sequence). The CDR3 extends over 15 amino acids.